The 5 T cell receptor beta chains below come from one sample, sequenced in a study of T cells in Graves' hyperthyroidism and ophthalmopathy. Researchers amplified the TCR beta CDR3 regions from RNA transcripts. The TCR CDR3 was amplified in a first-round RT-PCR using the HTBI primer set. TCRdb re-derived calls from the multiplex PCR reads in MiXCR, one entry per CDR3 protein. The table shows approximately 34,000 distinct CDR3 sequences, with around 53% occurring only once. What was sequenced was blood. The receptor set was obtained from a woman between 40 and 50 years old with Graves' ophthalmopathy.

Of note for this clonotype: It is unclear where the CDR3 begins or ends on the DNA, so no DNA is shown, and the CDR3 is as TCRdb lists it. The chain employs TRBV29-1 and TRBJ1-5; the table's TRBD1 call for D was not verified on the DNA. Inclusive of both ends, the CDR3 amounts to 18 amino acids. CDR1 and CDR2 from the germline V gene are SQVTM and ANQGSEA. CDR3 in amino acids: CSVGDGRRLHLRFGDQHF.

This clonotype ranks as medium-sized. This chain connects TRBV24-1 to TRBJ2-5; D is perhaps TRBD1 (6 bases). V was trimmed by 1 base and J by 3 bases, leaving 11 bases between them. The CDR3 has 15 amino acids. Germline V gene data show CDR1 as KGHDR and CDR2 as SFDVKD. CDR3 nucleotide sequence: TGTGCCACCAGTGATTTTTCCCAGGGGAAAGAGACCCAGTACTTC. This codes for CATSDFSQGKETQYF.

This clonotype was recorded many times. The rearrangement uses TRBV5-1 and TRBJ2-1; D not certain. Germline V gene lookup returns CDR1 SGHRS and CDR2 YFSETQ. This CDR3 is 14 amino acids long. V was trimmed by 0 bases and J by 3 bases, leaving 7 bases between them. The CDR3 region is CASSLGQSYNEQFF. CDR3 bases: TGCGCCAGCAGCTTGGGCCAGAGCTACAATGAGCAGTTCTTC.

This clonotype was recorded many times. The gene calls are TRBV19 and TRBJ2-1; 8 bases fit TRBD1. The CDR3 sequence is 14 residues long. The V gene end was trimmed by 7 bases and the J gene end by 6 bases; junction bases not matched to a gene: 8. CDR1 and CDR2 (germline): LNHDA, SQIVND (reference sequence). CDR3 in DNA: TGTGCCAGTAAGACAGGGGCCCCCATCAATGAGCAGTTCTTC. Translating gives CASKTGAPINEQFF.

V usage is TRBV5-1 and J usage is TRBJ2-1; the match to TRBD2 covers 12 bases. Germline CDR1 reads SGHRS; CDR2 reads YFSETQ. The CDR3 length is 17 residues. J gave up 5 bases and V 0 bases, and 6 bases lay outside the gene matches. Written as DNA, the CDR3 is TGCGCCAGCAGCTTGGCCATTGGGACTAGCGGGCACAATGAGCAGTTCTTC. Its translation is CASSLAIGTSGHNEQFF.